The 20 T cell receptor beta chains below come from one sample, sequenced in a study of tissue T cells after allogeneic stem cell transplantation. Time point given: mouse harvest day 14 after allogeneic transplant. The graft held 10^6 splenic CD5+ T cells and 10^7 T-cell-depleted bone marrow cells. Only in-frame clones appear in the TCRdb table, and some are missing; sequencing was by immunoSEQ multiplex PCR. The data hold over 3,000 clones, with approximately 45% observed a single time. Sample: gut tissue. The receptor source for this set is a female BALB/c mouse given C57BL/6 T cells with graft-versus-host disease after an allogeneic hematopoietic cell transplant.

Concerning this clone: Germline and genes here are mouse. The read comes to an end 1 residue before the CDR3 does, leaving the germline J gene to fill in the end. The rearrangement uses TRBV26 and TRBJ2-1; no definite D call. The CDR3 loop spans 14 amino acids. Per the germline V gene, CDR1 is KGHPV and CDR2 is FQNQEV (reference sequence). The germline V and J ends were trimmed by 2 bases and 1 base, with 6 bases remaining between them. The CDR3 protein is CASSLGPNYAEQFF. Partial CDR3 DNA: TGTGCCAGCAGTCTGGGGCCCAACTATGCTGAGCAGTTC.

This clone turned up a few times. The listed genes are named as in mouse. The read gets to within 1 residue of the CDR3 end, and the germline J gene fills in the rest. The chain recombines TRBV12-1 with TRBJ1-2; D perhaps matches TRBD1 (6 bases). V shed 2 bases and J shed 2 bases, with 8 bases lying between them. The CDR3 totals 13 residues. Germline V CDR1 and CDR2: SGHSN, HYEKVE. Partial CDR3 DNA: TGTGCCAGCTCTCAAACAGGGAACTCCGACTACACC. It is translated as CASSQTGNSDYT. The CDR3 in full is CASSQTGNSDYTF.

On this clone itself: The gene symbols are mouse symbols. The read gets to within 1 residue of the CDR3 end, and the germline J gene fills in the rest. This sequence joins TRBV3 and TRBJ1-1, with D unclear. From germline, CDR1 is SNHLY and CDR2 FYNGKV (reference sequence). The CDR3 runs 13 residues. Trimming removed 5 bases at V and 4 bases at J, with 11 bases between. The DNA read from the CDR3 is TGTGCCAGCAGCCCTTGGGTAGGCACAGAAGTCTTC. Translating gives CASSPWVGTEVF. The whole CDR3 region reads CASSPWVGTEVFF.

This clone turned up a few times. The listed genes are named as in mouse. At the DNA level, this CDR3 is encoded by other sequences in the same sample as well. CDR3 DNA (partial): TGTGCCAGCAGTTTCGGCAGCTCCTATGAACAGTAC. This codes for CASSFGSSYEQY. The entire CDR3 reads CASSFGSSYEQYF. This chain uses TRBV15 with TRBJ2-7; D remains ambiguous. The CDR3 end lies 1 residue beyond the end of the read and is filled in from the germline J gene. V was trimmed by 3 bases and J by 0 bases, leaving 6 bases between them. The CDR3 runs to 13 residues. The germline gives CDR1 SGHND, CDR2 FRSKSL.

As concerns this clone: Germline and genes here are mouse. The CDR3 end is not reached by the read, which stops 1 residue before it; the germline J gene fills it in. The rearrangement uses TRBV16 and TRBJ1-1; a possible D gene is TRBD1 (5 bases). This CDR3 is built from 14 residues. Germline V gene sequence: CDR1 SGHSA, CDR2 FRNQAP. Trimming removed 1 base from V and 2 bases from J, with 8 bases in between. The CDR3 bases that were read are TGTGCAAGCAGCTTAGCGGGACTCAACACAGAAGTCTTC. Translating it yields CASSLAGLNTEVF. The full CDR3 is CASSLAGLNTEVFF.

Regarding this clone: Here the gene names and germline are mouse. With the read ending 1 residue before the CDR3 end, the germline J gene is used to fill in that end. This chain uses TRBV3 with TRBJ2-3; possible D gene TRBD2, 6 bases. CDR1 is SNHLY and CDR2 is FYNGKV in the germline V gene (reference sequence). The CDR3 extends over 15 amino acids. Trimming stripped 2 bases from V and 0 bases from J, with 9 bases between. The CDR3 protein is CASSLLGFSAETLYF. The sequenced CDR3 bases are TGTGCCAGCAGCTTACTGGGGTTTAGTGCAGAAACGCTGTAT. Full variable domain (rest looked up from reference TRBV3 and TRBJ2-3): GPKVLQIPSHQIIDMGQMVTLNCDPVSNHLYFYWYKQILGQQMEFLVNFYNGKVMEKSKLFKDQFSVERPDGSYFTLKIQPTALEDSAVYFCASSLLGFSAETLYFGSGTRLTVL.

In its sample, this clone was seen a few times. Mouse germline and gene names are used. Read data end 1 residue before the CDR3 end; the end is taken from the germline J gene. The chain is built from TRBV13-3 and TRBJ2-7; D is possibly TRBD1 (5 bases). CDR1 is NNHDY and CDR2 is SYVADS in the germline V gene. V lost 3 bases and J 3 bases, leaving 10 bases between the germline ends. This CDR3 has 13 residues. The CDR3: CASSVGQIYEQYF. The part of the CDR3 DNA that was read is TGTGCCAGCAGTGTTGGACAAATCTATGAACAGTAC.

On this clone itself: Each gene name is a mouse one. The CDR3 is cut off 1 residue early in the read; its end comes from the germline J gene. This chain links TRBV23 with TRBJ2-5; the D call in the table, TRBD2, was not verified against the DNA. CDR1 is KGHTA, CDR2 FQNQQP, per germline. The CDR3 consists of 13 residues. CDR3 DNA, as far as it was read: TGCTCCAGCAGTCAATCATCTGGAGACACCCAGTAC. It codes for CSSSQSSGDTQY. The entire CDR3 is CSSSQSSGDTQYF.

This clone was counted a few times. Gene names refer to mouse genes. The observed sequence ends 1 residue before the CDR3 terminus, with the missing tail filled in from the germline J gene. J is TRBJ1-2 and V is TRBV12-2, with D unclear. With 2 bases removed from V and 0 bases from J, the gap between germline ends came to 6 bases. The CDR3 loop spans 13 amino acids. The V gene's germline CDR1 is SGHLS and CDR2 HYDKME. The CDR3 bases that were read are TGTGCCAGCTCTCCCTATGCAAACTCCGACTACACC. Protein sequence: CASSPYANSDYT. In full, the CDR3 reads CASSPYANSDYTF.

As concerns this clone: The genes are named according to mouse. The observed sequence ends 1 residue before the CDR3 terminus, with the missing tail filled in from the germline J gene. The rearrangement joins TRBV1 to TRBJ1-1; TRBD1 aligns across 7 bases. Germline-derived CDR1 and CDR2 are NSQYPW and LRSPGD (reference sequence). CDR3 length equals 14 residues. Germline trimming cut 0 bases from V and 5 bases from J; bases unmatched to any gene: 3. The CDR3: CTCSADSRGTEVFF. The DNA read from the CDR3 is TGCACCTGCAGTGCAGATAGCAGGGGGACAGAAGTCTTC. The full variable domain, completed using reference TRBV1 and TRBJ1-1, is VTLLEQNPRWRLVPRGQAVNLRCILKNSQYPWMSWYQQDLQKQLQWLFTLRSPGDKEVKSLPGADYLATRVTDTELRLQVANMSQGRTLYCTCSADSRGTEVFFGKGTRLTVV.

Relative to its sample, this clone is large. Gene names and germline refer to mouse. The read comes to an end 1 residue before the CDR3 does, leaving the germline J gene to fill in the end. The J gene is TRBJ1-3, the V gene TRBV29, with 7 bases aligning to TRBD1. This CDR3 region has 13 residues. Trimming removed 9 bases from V and 0 bases from J; junction bases left unmatched: 2. The germline CDR1 and CDR2 sequences are MSHET and SYDVDS. The CDR3 loop reads CASGTDSGNTLYF. The sequenced part of the CDR3 DNA is TGTGCTAGTGGGACAGATTCTGGAAATACGCTCTAT.

This clone was found a few times. Genes and germline come from the mouse. The CDR3 end is not reached by the read, which stops 1 residue before it; the germline J gene fills it in. This rearrangement joins TRBV12-2 to TRBJ1-5, with D perhaps TRBD1 (5 bases). Looked up from germline, CDR1 is SGHLS and CDR2 is HYDKME. The germline V and J ends were trimmed by 0 bases and 0 bases, with 8 bases remaining between them. The CDR3 has 15 amino acids. The CDR3 loop is CASSLDRYNNQAPLF. The sequenced part of the CDR3 DNA is TGTGCCAGCTCTCTCGACAGATATAACAACCAGGCTCCGCTT.

This clone was counted a single time. Gene names and germline refer to mouse. The read is 1 residue too short to cover the CDR3 end, so that end is filled in from the germline J gene. The genes are TRBV26 and TRBJ2-2; 13 bases are shared with TRBD2. V lost 2 bases and J lost 4; bases outside the gene matches: 4. This CDR3 has 17 amino acids. Germline CDR1 and CDR2: KGHPV and FQNQEV (reference sequence). The sequenced part of the CDR3 DNA is TGTGCCAGCAGTCTGGGACTGGGGGGGCGCGGCACCGGGCAGCTCTAC. This encodes CASSLGLGGRGTGQLY. The entire CDR3 is CASSLGLGGRGTGQLYF.

This clone is deemed medium-sized. The gene names here belong to mouse. The CDR3 end lies 1 residue beyond the end of the read and is filled in from the germline J gene. This sequence joins TRBV15 and TRBJ1-4; TRBD1 might be the D (6 bases). This CDR3 is built from 12 residues. Deletions cut 10 bases from V and 3 bases from J, with 9 bases between. From germline, CDR1 is SGHND and CDR2 FRSKSL. Partial CDR3 DNA: TGTGCCAACGGGACACCCAACGAAAGATTATTT. Translating gives CANGTPNERLF. The CDR3 as a whole reads CANGTPNERLFF.

This clone came up a few times. Gene names are mouse gene names. The read halts 1 residue ahead of the CDR3 end, with the missing end drawn from the germline J gene. The chain has TRBV5 and TRBJ2-7; D gene unclear. V was cut by 0 bases and J by 7 bases, with 4 bases left in between. The CDR3 spans 11 residues. CDR1 is LGHNA, CDR2 YNLKQL, per germline (reference sequence). CDR3 in amino acids: CASSQEGEQYF. Partial CDR3 DNA: TGTGCCAGCAGCCAAGAGGGGGAACAGTAC.

As regards this clone: Gene names follow the mouse nomenclature. The CDR3 end falls 1 residue outside the read, so it is completed with the germline J gene. The V call is TRBV23, the J call TRBJ2-5; the table's D call TRBD2 went unverified against the DNA. Looked up from germline, CDR1 is KGHTA and CDR2 is FQNQQP. CDR3 size: 15 residues. Partial CDR3 DNA: TGCTTCAGCAGTCAATCTGGGGGGGCTGAAGACACCCAGTAC. Translated, it gives CFSSQSGGAEDTQY. The entire CDR3 sequence reads CFSSQSGGAEDTQYF.

This clone was detected only once. Gene names refer to mouse genes. The read ends 1 residue early relative to the CDR3; the germline J gene fills the gap. The V and J genes are TRBV20 and TRBJ2-4, with 8 bases aligning to TRBD2. With V trimmed by 0 bases and J by 8 bases, 7 bases remained unmatched. Germline loops: CDR1 GFQATS, CDR2 STVNSAI. The CDR3 covers 14 residues. The CDR3 region is CGARDWGGAATLYF. The sequenced part of the CDR3 DNA is TGTGGTGCTAGGGATTGGGGGGGGGCGGCCACCTTGTAC.

Points on this clone: Any gene name here is a mouse gene name. Read data end 1 residue before the CDR3 end; the end is taken from the germline J gene. V is TRBV26 and J is TRBJ2-4; no firm D call. From germline, CDR1 is KGHPV and CDR2 FQNQEV (reference sequence). V lost 1 base and J lost 4, with 3 bases in between. The CDR3 loop spans 12 amino acids. The CDR3 here is CASSLFKNTLYF. The sequenced part of the CDR3 DNA is TGTGCCAGCAGTCTGTTTAAAAACACCTTGTAC.

As for this clone: Genes here carry mouse names. The sequenced fragment ends 1 residue before the CDR3 boundary, so the rest is inferred from the germline J gene. V and J are TRBV5 and TRBJ2-5, with D possibly being TRBD2 (6 bases). The ends were cut back, 0 bases at V and 1 base at J, with 8 bases in the middle. Germline values: CDR1 LGHNA, CDR2 YNLKQL (reference sequence). This CDR3 spans 15 amino acids. The sequenced CDR3 bases are TGTGCCAGCAGCCAAGATGGGACTTACCAAGACACCCAGTAC. It specifies CASSQDGTYQDTQY. The full CDR3 reads CASSQDGTYQDTQYF.

About this clone: Gene labels here are mouse ones. The read is 1 residue too short to cover the CDR3 end, so that end is filled in from the germline J gene. This chain links TRBV26 with TRBJ1-1; 7 positions match TRBD1. The J segment lost 4 bases and the V segment lost 4 bases, leaving 3 bases of the junction unmatched. Per the germline V gene, CDR1 is KGHPV and CDR2 is FQNQEV (reference sequence). The CDR3 sequence is 13 residues long. Partial CDR3 DNA: TGTGCCAGCAGTCAGGGGGCCGGCACAGAAGTCTTC. This codes for CASSQGAGTEVF. The entire CDR3 sequence reads CASSQGAGTEVFF.